The 14 T cell receptor beta chains below were found in one sample sequenced in a study of tumor-infiltrating lymphocytes in primary liver carcinoma. TCR beta cDNA came from 400 to 500 ng total RNA, primed with a constant-region primer. A slightly modified ARM-PCR protocol with three nested multiplex PCR rounds produced these TCR beta libraries. The first two PCR rounds, roughly 10 cycles each, used TRBV1-TRBV30 forward primers and a C-beta reverse primer. TCRdb reprocessed the multiplex PCR reads with MiXCR, giving one entry per CDR3 protein. The sample holds about 64,000 distinct CDR3 sequences, about two thirds seen once. DNA and RNA were both co-extracted from about 19-30 mg of bulk tissue that had not been sorted. Sequenced: liver tumor tissue from sampling region 4. The subset denotes: tumor region T4, right-lateral pole. Receptor source: a man aged 40-55 years with primary liver carcinoma and hepatitis B virus infection.

Remarks on this clonotype: At one end, the junction sequence differs from germline, possibly due to a read error. This chain joins TRBV30 and TRBJ2-2, with 10 bases that match TRBD2. The CDR3 runs to 17 residues. CDR1 and CDR2 from the germline V gene are GTSNPN and SVGIG (reference sequence). The CDR3: CAWSVRTSGSNTRELFF. CDR3 bases: TGTGCCTGGAGTGTACGGACTAGCGGTTCGAACACCAGGGAGCTGTTTTTT.

The chain recombines TRBV5-6 with TRBJ2-5; maybe TRBD2 (5 bases). Germline loops: CDR1 SGHDT, CDR2 YYEEEE. The CDR3 spans 14 residues. CDR3 loop: CVSSLEASQETQYF. The CDR3 coding sequence is TGTGTCAGTAGCTTGGAGGCTAGCCAAGAGACCCAGTACTTC.

There are a few counts of this clonotype. The conserved phenylalanine or tryptophan normally closing the CDR3 is absent here, so this likely arose from a read error. The chain recombines TRBV4-3 with TRBJ2-7; D call uncertain. The germline CDR1 and CDR2 sequences are LGHNA and YSLEER. CDR3 length equals 13 residues. V was cut by 1 base and J by 6 bases, with 10 bases left in between. The CDR3: CASSQVEESEQYI. The CDR3, as DNA: TGCGCCAGCAGCCAAGTTGAGGAGTCCGAGCAGTACATC.

The J gene is TRBJ1-2, the V gene TRBV12-3 or TRBV12-4; unclear D gene. Trimming cost V 7 bases and J 7 bases, with 7 bases left between them. There are 10 residues in the CDR3. The CDR3 nucleotides read TGTGCCAGCATACTGTCTGGCTACACCTTC. It encodes CASILSGYTF.

With regard to this clonotype: Just one base apart from a much larger clone, this may be a read error. This rearrangement joins TRBV5-1 to TRBJ2-3; perhaps TRBD2 as D (6 bases). The CDR3 is 16 amino acids. Per the germline V gene, CDR1 is SGHRS and CDR2 is YFSETQ. This CDR3 is CASSLNGRTSTYTQYF. In DNA form, the CDR3 reads TGCGCCAGCAGCTTGAACGGCCGCACTAGCACATATACGCAGTATTTT.

This clonotype has a single count. CDR3 region: CASINQVSSGSSDTQYF. The CDR3 DNA reads as TGTGCCAGCATCAACCAGGTTTCTAGCGGGAGCTCAGATACGCAGTATTTT. This chain joins TRBV11-2 and TRBJ2-3, with 10 bases that match TRBD2. V lost 7 bases to trimming and J lost 4 bases; unmatched junction nucleotides: 14. The CDR3 totals 17 residues. Germline CDR1 is SGHAT and CDR2 is FQNNGV.

Concerning this clonotype itself: The conserved final phenylalanine or tryptophan is absent from the CDR3, which likely points to a read error. The gene calls are TRBV29-1 and TRBJ1-2, with D possibly being TRBD1 (5 bases). The CDR3 has 15 residues. V lost 2 bases to trimming and J lost 6 bases, with 19 bases between them. Germline V gives CDR1 SQVTM, CDR2 ANQGSEA. The CDR3: CSVEKVMGGVHGYTS. The CDR3 DNA is TGCAGCGTTGAAAAAGTGATGGGGGGGGTGCATGGCTACACCTCC.

To note about this clonotype: Mismatch with germline at one junction end may stem from a read error. The chain uses TRBV10-3 and TRBJ1-5, with D uncertain. The CDR3 extends over 14 amino acids. Germline V CDR1 and CDR2: ENHRY, SYGVKD. The CDR3 spells CAISEYKGNQPQHF. CDR3 coding DNA: TGTGCCATTAGTGAGTATAAGGGCAATCAGCCCCAGCATTTT.

The chain recombines TRBV6-1 with TRBJ2-7; the match to TRBD1 covers 9 bases. Germline V gene data show CDR1 as MNHNS and CDR2 as SASEGT. J gave up 6 bases and V 10 bases, and 22 bases lay outside the gene matches. This CDR3 is built from 17 residues. As DNA, the CDR3 is TGTGCCATCGCACAGGGGGCGCAGAGGGCCTTGCCCTCCGAGCAGTACTTC. Amino acids: CAIAQGAQRALPSEQYF.

The CDR3 DNA is TGCGCCAGCAGCCGACAATTCGGGGAAGATACGCAGCATTTT. Translated: CASSRQFGEDTQHF. The chain joins TRBV4-1 to TRBJ2-3; unclear D gene. The end of the DNA aligns better with TRBJ1-5, so the J call may be wrong. Germline V gene data show CDR1 as MGHRA and CDR2 as YSYEKL. This CDR3 contains 14 residues.

To note about this clonotype: Just one base apart from a much larger clone, this may be a read error. This rearrangement joins TRBV12-3 or TRBV12-4 to TRBJ1-2, with TRBD1 as a possible D gene (5 bases). CDR3 length: 13 residues. CDR3 coding DNA: TGTGTCATCAGTTCCTGGGACGGGGGGGACTACACCTTC. Encoded protein: CVISSWDGGDYTF.

The rearrangement uses TRBV6-5 and TRBJ2-7; tentative D call: TRBD1 (6 bases). Germline V gives CDR1 MNHEY, CDR2 SVGAGI. The CDR3 spans 14 residues. V was cut by 8 bases and J by 5 bases, with 19 bases left in between. CDR3 DNA sequence: TGTGCCAGCGCTCAATGGGGGACAACCCACGAGCAGTACTTC. It specifies CASAQWGTTHEQYF.

Turning to this clonotype: Since a much larger clone is just one base distant, this may be a read error. This chain connects TRBV6-2 or TRBV6-3 to TRBJ1-5, with D unclear. The CDR3 is 14 residues long. Germline CDR1 and CDR2: MNHEY and SVGEGT. CDR3 nucleotide sequence: TGTGCCAGCAGTTACAGCCATAGCAATCAGCCCCAGCAATTT. Translating gives CASSYSHSNQPQQF.

The chain employs TRBV11-2 and TRBJ2-5, with unresolved D. Germline V gene data show CDR1 as SGHAT and CDR2 as FQNNGV. CDR3 size: 13 residues. V was clipped by 11 bases and J by 3 bases, with 16 bases between them. The CDR3 loop reads CAGGLALEETQYF. The CDR3 DNA follows: TGTGCCGGCGGCTTAGCTCTGGAAGAGACCCAGTACTTC.